The next 8 T cell receptor beta chains were all read from a single sample in a study of beta chain features in type 1 diabetes. As every portion of the isolated RNA was reverse transcribed, the sequencing read expressed TCRB transcripts. Libraries were prepared by immunoSEQ multiplex PCR; TCRdb keeps only in-frame clonotypes and omits some of them. The sample yields hundreds of thousands of clones, 13% seen once. Antigen specificity for these receptors is unknown. Whole-study findings and limits: Moderately but significantly shorter TCRB CDR3s were found in Type 1 diabetes patients in all four CD4+ subsets.

The sequenced sample consisted of naive CD4+ T cells from blood. The source is a man between 18 and 35 years old with type 1 diabetes.

The rearrangement uses TRBV16 and TRBJ2-5; D not resolved. Germline CDR1 KGHSY, CDR2 FQNENV. The CDR3 is made up of 12 amino acids. With 2 bases removed from V and 9 bases from J, the gap between germline ends came to 10 bases. The DNA of the CDR3 is TGTGCCAGCAGCCAAACGGAGTCGGCCCAGTACTTC. Protein product: CASSQTESAQYF. The full variable domain, in which reference TRBV16 and TRBJ2-5 provide the parts outside the CDR3, is GEEVAQTPKHLVRGEGQKAKLYCAPIKGHSYVFWYQQVLKNEFKFLISFQNENVFDETGMPKERFSAKCLPNSPCSLEIQATKLEDSAVYFCASSQTESAQYFGPGTRLLVL.

This clone showed up just a few times. The chain recombines TRBV28 with TRBJ2-7, with D perhaps matching TRBD1 (5 bases). This CDR3 comprises 12 residues. Germline V gives CDR1 MDHEN, CDR2 SYDVKM. V gave up 2 bases and J gave up 9 bases, with 11 bases separating them. The CDR3 nucleotides read TGTGCCAGCAGTTTAATGGGGCTCGGGCAGTACTTC. Translated: CASSLMGLGQYF.

This clone has only a few counts. The V call is TRBV30, the J call TRBJ2-1, with D possibly TRBD2 on 5 matching bases. The V gene lost 2 bases and the J gene lost 2 bases, with 10 bases spanning the gap. Germline CDR1 is GTSNPN and CDR2 is SVGIG (reference sequence). CDR3 length: 14 amino acids. The CDR3 spells CAWSRASPYNEQFF. The CDR3 nucleotides read TGTGCCTGGAGTAGGGCTAGCCCCTACAATGAGCAGTTCTTC.

This clone turned up a few times. This chain connects TRBV19 to TRBJ2-1, with D perhaps matching TRBD1 (6 bases). The CDR3 is 13 amino acids. The germline V gene encodes CDR1 LNHDA and CDR2 SQIVND (reference sequence). The V gene lost 5 bases and the J gene lost 9 bases, with 14 bases spanning the gap. The CDR3 loop is CASSPRTEGEQFF. The CDR3 region has the DNA TGTGCCAGTAGTCCCCGGACAGAAGGTGAGCAGTTCTTC.

Points on this clone: Other DNA sequences from this sample encode an identical CDR3 as well. J is TRBJ1-1 and V is TRBV7-9; 8 bases line up with TRBD1. Germline assignment: CDR1 SEHNR and CDR2 FQNEAQ (reference sequence). V lost 2 bases, J lost 5 bases, and 4 bases stayed unmatched. This CDR3 is 14 amino acids long. As DNA, the CDR3 is TGTGCCAGCAGCTTACTTCAGGGGGCGACTGAAGCTTTCTTT. Its protein is CASSLLQGATEAFF.

This chain uses TRBV7-3 with TRBJ2-7; no clear D gene. CDR1 is SGHTA and CDR2 is FQGTGA in the germline V gene. V shed 5 bases and J shed 0 bases, with 5 bases lying between them. This CDR3 spans 12 amino acids. The CDR3 DNA reads as TGTGCCAGCAGCGAGAGCTCCTACGAGCAGTACTTC. Its protein product is CASSESSYEQYF.

To note about this clone: One end of the junction does not line up with germline, which may come from a read error. The chain uses TRBV18 and TRBJ2-3; D gene ambiguous. CDR1 is KGHSH, CDR2 LQKENI, per germline. CDR3 size: 12 residues. In nucleotides, the CDR3 is TGTGCCAGCTCACCTAGCACAGTTACGCAGTATTTT. Translated, it gives CASSPSTVTQYF. The full variable domain, with the rest looked up from reference TRBV18 and TRBJ2-3, is NAGVMQNPRHLVRRRGQEARLRCSPMKGHSHVYWYRQLPEEGLKFMVYLQKENIIDESGMPKERFSAEFPKEGPSILRIQQVVRGDSAAYFCASSPSTVTQYFGPGTRLTVL.

This clone showed up just a few times. V usage is TRBV7-9 and J usage is TRBJ1-1; 9 bases align to TRBD1. Per germline, CDR1 SEHNR and CDR2 FQNEAQ (reference sequence). With V trimmed by 5 bases and J by 11 bases, 9 bases remained unmatched. This CDR3 spans 13 amino acids. CDR3 DNA sequence: TGTGCCAGCAGCCAACAGGGGGCCCTGGCGGCTTTCTTT. Translation: CASSQQGALAAFF.